This T cell receptor (beta chain) was recovered during a study of T cells after yellow fever vaccination. They built TCR cDNA with 5'RACE template switching, a step that put in a universal primer site and UMIs. TCRdb passed the 5' RACE reads through MiXCR, listing each CDR3 protein once. The sample holds roughly 350,000 distinct CDR3 sequences, about 4% seen once. This clonotype was seen many times. Sequenced material: PBMCs, taken 5 days after the yellow fever booster vaccination. This sequence was found in a man between 18 and 29 years old who received the YFV17D yellow fever vaccine.

The CDR3 DNA sequence: TGCGCCAGCAGCCTCGCCGTTCCCCCTAATTCACCCCTCCACTTT. It specifies CASSLAVPPNSPLHF. The J gene is TRBJ1-6, the V gene TRBV5-1; D is unresolved. The CDR3 spans 15 residues. Germline CDR1 SGHRS, CDR2 YFSETQ. V was shortened by 4 bases and J by 6 bases, with 14 bases between the two germline ends.